The 8 T cell receptor beta chains given below trace back to one sample, sequenced in a study of blood T cells in healthy people across ages. Then a second PCR, running roughly 7 to 12 cycles, was carried out with a sample-barcoded 5' primer and a J-beta primer mix. TCRdb processed the 5' RACE reads anew with MiXCR; each CDR3 protein has one entry. Among 1.5 million to 2 million distinct CDR3 sequences listed, approximately 39% were seen once. The sequenced sample was blood. The receptor set was obtained from a human donor in good health.

This chain links TRBV10-3 with TRBJ2-1, with 7 bases that match TRBD2. The J segment lost 7 bases and the V segment lost 6 bases, leaving 6 bases of the junction unmatched. The CDR3 consists of 13 residues. Germline V lookup: CDR1 ENHRY, CDR2 SYGVKD. CDR3 nucleotide sequence: TGTGCCATCAGGAGCGGGGAGGAGAATGAGCAGTTCTTC. This gives the protein CAIRSGEENEQFF.

The chain has TRBV27 and TRBJ2-4, with D uncertain. TRBJ2-7 explains the end of the DNA better; the J call may be wrong. Germline CDR1 MNHEY, CDR2 SMNVEV (reference sequence). The CDR3 covers 13 residues. The CDR3 here is CASLGPDRYEQYF. The CDR3 bases are TGTGCCAGCCTTGGACCCGATCGCTACGAGCAGTACTTC.

As for this clonotype: One end of the junction is discordant with germline, which a read error may explain. The chain is built from TRBV29-1 and TRBJ2-6, with D maybe TRBD1 (5 bases). There are 14 residues in the CDR3. Germline V gives CDR1 SQVTM, CDR2 ANQGSEA. As DNA, the CDR3 is TGCAGCCTCGCCCAGGGCTCTGGGGCCTACGTCCTGACTTTC. Protein product: CSLAQGSGAYVLTF.

This chain links TRBV5-1 with TRBJ1-2; D uncertain. The germline V gene has CDR1 SGHRS and CDR2 YFSETQ. Trimming removed 0 bases from V and 6 bases from J, with 12 bases in between. This CDR3 has 14 amino acids. CDR3 amino acids: CASSLALPADGYTF. DNA of the CDR3: TGCGCCAGCAGCTTGGCCCTACCGGCGGATGGCTACACCTTC.

Here the CDR3 DNA reads TGCAGTGCTAGAGATGGGGGGCGTTACGAGCAGTACTTC. It codes for CSARDGGRYEQYF. The chain has TRBV20-1 and TRBJ2-7; D is tentatively TRBD1 or TRBD2 (6 bases each). The CDR3 spans 13 residues. Per the germline V gene, CDR1 is DFQATT and CDR2 is SNEGSKA (reference sequence). The V end was cut by 0 bases, the J end by 4 bases, with 10 bases between.

V and J are TRBV20-1 and TRBJ2-7; D gene uncertain. The V gene lost 7 bases and the J gene lost 1 base, with 17 bases spanning the gap. The CDR3 is made up of 14 amino acids. CDR1 and CDR2 (germline): DFQATT, SNEGSKA (reference sequence). The CDR3, as DNA: TGCAGTGTCGCGGAGATCTCTCATTCCTACGAGCAGTACTTC. Translated, it gives CSVAEISHSYEQYF.

J is TRBJ2-7 and V is TRBV7-2, with D uncertain. The V gene lost 6 bases and the J gene lost 5 bases, with 17 bases spanning the gap. The CDR3 runs 14 residues. Looked up from germline, CDR1 is SGHTA and CDR2 is FQGNSA. The CDR3 DNA reads TGTGCCAGCAGTAGAGGATCGGGTTTGGACGAGCAGTACTTC. Its protein product is CASSRGSGLDEQYF.

J is TRBJ1-1 and V is TRBV7-9; D gene uncertain. This CDR3 region has 15 residues. V dropped 5 bases and J dropped 3 bases, with 16 bases sitting between them. Germline CDR1 is SEHNR and CDR2 is FQNEAQ (reference sequence). CDR3: CASSPSLDGDTEAFF. DNA for the CDR3: TGTGCCAGCAGCCCAAGCCTCGACGGAGACACTGAAGCTTTCTTT.